The entry below gives a single T cell receptor beta chain sequence along with its context. The CDR3 has 13 amino acids. CDR1 and CDR2 (germline): MDHEN, SYDVKM. The V gene lost 4 bases and the J gene lost 1 base, with 7 bases spanning the gap. The sample originates from a study of blood T cell repertoires in COVID-19. On the study more broadly: Collection of acute and convalescent COVID-19 samples took place in the United States, Italy and Spain. From T cells, B-cell-depleted T cells, or PBMCs came the material, which was cDNA or gDNA.

Here immunoSEQ multiplex PCR was the method, and the copy in TCRdb shows in-frame clones only, minus some. The sample records about 190,000 clones, approximately 91% being singletons. The chain recombines TRBV28 with TRBJ1-1, with unresolved D. The specimen was peripheral blood. The receptor was derived from a woman aged 40 to 50 who had recovered from COVID-19. The CDR3 DNA reads TGTGCCAGCAGTTCCCCACAGAACACTGAAGCTTTCTTT. Its translation is CASSSPQNTEAFF.